This TCR beta chain comes out of a study of T-cell reconstitution after alpha-beta-depleted transplantation in children. The CDR3 covers 14 residues. Germline V gene data show CDR1 as SQVTM and CDR2 as ANQGSEA. V gave up 4 bases and J gave up 3 bases, with 13 bases separating them. Unique molecular identifiers were incorporated when the TCRbeta library was constructed. MiXCR, run by TCRdb on the PCR reads, gives a single entry per CDR3 protein. The sample lists about 540,000 distinct CDR3 sequences; about 16% were seen once. This clonotype was observed a few times. The sequencing here drew on PBMCs from the stem cell graft donor, taken from the stem cell graft. The gene calls are TRBV29-1 and TRBJ1-5; a possible D gene is TRBD1 (5 bases). The TCR was taken from a human donor who donated a stem cell graft to a child with acute lymphoblastic leukemia. The CDR3 protein is CSVVGAGYNQPQHF. The CDR3 DNA sequence: TGCAGCGTTGTTGGGGCAGGGTACAATCAGCCCCAGCATTTT.